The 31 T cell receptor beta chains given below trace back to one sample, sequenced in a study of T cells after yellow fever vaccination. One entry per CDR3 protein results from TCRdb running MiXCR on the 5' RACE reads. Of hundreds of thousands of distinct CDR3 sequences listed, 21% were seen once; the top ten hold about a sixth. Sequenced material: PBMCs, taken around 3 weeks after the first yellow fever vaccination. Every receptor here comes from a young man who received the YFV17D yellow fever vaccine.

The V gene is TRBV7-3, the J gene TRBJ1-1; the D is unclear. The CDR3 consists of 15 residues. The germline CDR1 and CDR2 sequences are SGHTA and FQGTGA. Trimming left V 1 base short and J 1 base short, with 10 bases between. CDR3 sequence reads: CASSLNGRQNTEAFF. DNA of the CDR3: TGTGCCAGCAGCTTAAACGGCAGACAGAACACTGAAGCTTTCTTT.

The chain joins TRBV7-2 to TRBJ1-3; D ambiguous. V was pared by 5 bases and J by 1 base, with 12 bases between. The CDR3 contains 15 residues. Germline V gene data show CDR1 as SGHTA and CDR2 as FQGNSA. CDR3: CASSPRAKSGNTIYF. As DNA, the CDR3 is TGTGCCAGCAGCCCCCGAGCCAAATCTGGAAACACCATATATTTT.

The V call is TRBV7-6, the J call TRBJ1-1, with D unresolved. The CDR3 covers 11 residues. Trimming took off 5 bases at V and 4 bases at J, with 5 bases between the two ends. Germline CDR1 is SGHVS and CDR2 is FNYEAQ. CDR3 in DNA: TGTGCCAGCAGCCCCCTCACTGAAGCTTTCTTT. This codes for CASSPLTEAFF.

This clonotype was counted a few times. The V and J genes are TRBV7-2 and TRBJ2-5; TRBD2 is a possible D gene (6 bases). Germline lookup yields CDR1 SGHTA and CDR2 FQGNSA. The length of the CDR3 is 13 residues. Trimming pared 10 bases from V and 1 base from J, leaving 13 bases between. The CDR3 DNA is TGTGCCACCGCTAGCGCCTTCCAAGAGACCCAGTACTTC. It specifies CATASAFQETQYF.

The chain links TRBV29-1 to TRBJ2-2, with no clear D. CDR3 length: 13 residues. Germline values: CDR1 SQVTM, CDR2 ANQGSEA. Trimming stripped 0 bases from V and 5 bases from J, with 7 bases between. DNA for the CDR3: TGCAGCGTTGAAGATCCGGTGACCGGGGAGCTGTTTTTT. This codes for CSVEDPVTGELFF.

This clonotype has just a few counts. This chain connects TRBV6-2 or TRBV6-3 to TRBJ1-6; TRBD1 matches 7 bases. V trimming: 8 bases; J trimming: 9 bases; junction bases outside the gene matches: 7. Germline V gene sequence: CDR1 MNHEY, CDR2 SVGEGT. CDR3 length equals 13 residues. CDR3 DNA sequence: TGTGCCAGCGGGGGGACAGTGAGTTCACCCCTCCACTTT. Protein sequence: CASGGTVSSPLHF.

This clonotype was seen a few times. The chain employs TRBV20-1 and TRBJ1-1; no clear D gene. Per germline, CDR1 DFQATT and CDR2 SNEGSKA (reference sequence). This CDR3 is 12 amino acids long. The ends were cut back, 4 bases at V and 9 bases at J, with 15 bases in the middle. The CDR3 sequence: CSATGSARQAFF. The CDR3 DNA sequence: TGCAGTGCTACGGGGTCGGCCAGACAAGCTTTCTTT.

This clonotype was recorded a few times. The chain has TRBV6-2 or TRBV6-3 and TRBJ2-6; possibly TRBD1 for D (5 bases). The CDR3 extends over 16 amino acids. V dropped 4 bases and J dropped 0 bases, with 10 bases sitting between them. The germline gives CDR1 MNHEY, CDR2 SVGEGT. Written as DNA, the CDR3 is TGTGCCAGCAGTTCGACAGTGCTCTCTGGGGCCAACGTCCTGACTTTC. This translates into CASSSTVLSGANVLTF.

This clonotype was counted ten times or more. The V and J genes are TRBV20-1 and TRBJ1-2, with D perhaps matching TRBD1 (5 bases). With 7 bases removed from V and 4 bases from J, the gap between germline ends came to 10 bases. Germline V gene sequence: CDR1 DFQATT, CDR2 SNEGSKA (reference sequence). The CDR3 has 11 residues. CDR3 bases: TGCAGTGGGGGGGTGCCCTATGGCTACACCTTC. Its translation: CSGGVPYGYTF.

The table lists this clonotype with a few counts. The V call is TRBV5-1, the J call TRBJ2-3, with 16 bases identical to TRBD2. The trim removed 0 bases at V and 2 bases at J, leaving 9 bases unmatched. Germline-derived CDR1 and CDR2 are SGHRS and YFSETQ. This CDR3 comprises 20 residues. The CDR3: CASSLGAGLAGGTNTDTQYF. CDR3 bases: TGCGCCAGCAGCTTGGGCGCGGGACTAGCGGGGGGGACGAACACAGATACGCAGTATTTT.

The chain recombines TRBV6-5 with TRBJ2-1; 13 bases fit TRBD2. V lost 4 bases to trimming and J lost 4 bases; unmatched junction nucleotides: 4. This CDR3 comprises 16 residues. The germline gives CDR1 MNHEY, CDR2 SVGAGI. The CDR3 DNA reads TGTGCCAGCAGTTCCAGACTAGCGGGGGGATACAATGAGCAGTTCTTC. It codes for CASSSRLAGGYNEQFF.

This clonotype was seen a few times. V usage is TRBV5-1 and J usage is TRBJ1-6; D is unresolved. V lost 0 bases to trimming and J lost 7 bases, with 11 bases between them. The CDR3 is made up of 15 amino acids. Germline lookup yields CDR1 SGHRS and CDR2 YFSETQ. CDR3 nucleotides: TGCGCCAGCAGCTTGGCCCAGTACGGGAATTCACCCCTCCACTTT. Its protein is CASSLAQYGNSPLHF.

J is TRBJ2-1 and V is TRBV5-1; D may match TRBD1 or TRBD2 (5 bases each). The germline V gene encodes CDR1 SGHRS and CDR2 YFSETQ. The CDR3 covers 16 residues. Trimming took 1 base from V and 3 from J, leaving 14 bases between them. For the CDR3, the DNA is TGCGCCAGCAGCTTGATACCCGGGACCAGCTACAATGAGCAGTTCTTC. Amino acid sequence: CASSLIPGTSYNEQFF.

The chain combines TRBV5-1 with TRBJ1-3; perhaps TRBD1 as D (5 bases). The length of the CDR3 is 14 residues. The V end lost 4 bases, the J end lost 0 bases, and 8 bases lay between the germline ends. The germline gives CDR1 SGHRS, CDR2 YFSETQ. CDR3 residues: CASSGADSGNTIYF. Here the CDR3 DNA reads TGCGCCAGCAGCGGGGCCGACTCTGGAAACACCATATATTTT.

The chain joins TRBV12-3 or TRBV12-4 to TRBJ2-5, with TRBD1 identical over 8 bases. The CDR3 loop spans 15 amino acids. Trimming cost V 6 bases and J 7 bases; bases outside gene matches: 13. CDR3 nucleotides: TGTGCCAGCAGACCGGGACAGGATGGGCCGGGGACCCAGTACTTC. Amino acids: CASRPGQDGPGTQYF.

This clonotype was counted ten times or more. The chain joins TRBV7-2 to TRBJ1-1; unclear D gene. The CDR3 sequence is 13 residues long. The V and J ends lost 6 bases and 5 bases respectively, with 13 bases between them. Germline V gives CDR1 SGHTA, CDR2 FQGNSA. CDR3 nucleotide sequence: TGTGCCAGCAGTTTGGCTCGGGGTACTGAAGCTTTCTTT. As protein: CASSLARGTEAFF.

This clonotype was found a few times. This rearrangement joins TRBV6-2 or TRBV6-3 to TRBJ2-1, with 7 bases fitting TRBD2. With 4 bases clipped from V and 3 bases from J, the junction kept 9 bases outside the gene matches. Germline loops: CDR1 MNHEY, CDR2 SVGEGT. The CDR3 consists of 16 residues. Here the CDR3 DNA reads TGTGCCAGCAGTTCCCATGGGGGGGAGAGCTACAATGAGCAGTTCTTC. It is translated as CASSSHGGESYNEQFF.

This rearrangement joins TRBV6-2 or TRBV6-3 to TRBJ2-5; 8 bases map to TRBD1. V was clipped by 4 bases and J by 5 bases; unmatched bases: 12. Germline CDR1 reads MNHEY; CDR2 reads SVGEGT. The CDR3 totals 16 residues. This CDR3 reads CASSSLGQGRGETQYF. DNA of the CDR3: TGTGCCAGCAGTTCTCTAGGACAGGGTCGCGGGGAGACCCAGTACTTC.

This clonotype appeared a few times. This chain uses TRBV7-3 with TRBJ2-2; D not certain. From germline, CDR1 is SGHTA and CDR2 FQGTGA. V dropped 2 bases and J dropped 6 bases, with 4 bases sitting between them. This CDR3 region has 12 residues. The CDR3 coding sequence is TGTGCCAGCAGCTTATTGCCCGGGGAGCTGTTTTTT. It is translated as CASSLLPGELFF.

The CDR3 reads CASSQEGQGVRLPQHF. As DNA, the CDR3 is TGCGCCAGCAGCCAAGAGGGACAGGGGGTAAGATTGCCCCAGCATTTT. The rearrangement links TRBV4-1 to TRBJ1-5; TRBD1 agrees at 11 bases. From germline, CDR1 is MGHRA and CDR2 YSYEKL. This CDR3 comprises 16 residues. V lost 0 bases and J lost 9; bases outside the gene matches: 7.

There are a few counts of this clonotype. The CDR3 sequence is CASSAGGWDYYEQYF. The CDR3, as DNA: TGTGCCAGCAGCGCGGGTGGGTGGGACTACTACGAGCAGTACTTC. The V gene is TRBV9, the J gene TRBJ2-7; TRBD2 matches 7 bases. The CDR3 loop spans 15 amino acids. Unmatched junction bases numbered 9, after V lost 3 bases and J lost 3 bases. Germline V gene data show CDR1 as SGDLS and CDR2 as YYNGEE.

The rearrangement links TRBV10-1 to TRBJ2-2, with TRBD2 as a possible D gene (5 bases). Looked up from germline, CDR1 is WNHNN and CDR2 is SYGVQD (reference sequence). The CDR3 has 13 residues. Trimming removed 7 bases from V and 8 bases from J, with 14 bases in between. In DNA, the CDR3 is TGCGCCAGCACACCGGTCAGAGGGGGGGAGCTGTTTTTT. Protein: CASTPVRGGELFF.

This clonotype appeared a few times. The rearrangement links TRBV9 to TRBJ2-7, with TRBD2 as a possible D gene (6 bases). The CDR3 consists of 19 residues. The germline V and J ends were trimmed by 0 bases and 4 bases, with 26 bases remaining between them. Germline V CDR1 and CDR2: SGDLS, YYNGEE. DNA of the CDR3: TGTGCCAGCAGCGTAGACCCCACGTCCGAATCTCCTAGCGAGTACGAGCAGTACTTC. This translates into CASSVDPTSESPSEYEQYF.

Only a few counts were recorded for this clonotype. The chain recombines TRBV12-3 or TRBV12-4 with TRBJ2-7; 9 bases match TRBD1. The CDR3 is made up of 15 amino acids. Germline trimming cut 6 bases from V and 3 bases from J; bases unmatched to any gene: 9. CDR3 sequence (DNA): TGTGCCAGCAGAGAAACCGGGACAGGGTTCTACGAGCAGTACTTC. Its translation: CASRETGTGFYEQYF.

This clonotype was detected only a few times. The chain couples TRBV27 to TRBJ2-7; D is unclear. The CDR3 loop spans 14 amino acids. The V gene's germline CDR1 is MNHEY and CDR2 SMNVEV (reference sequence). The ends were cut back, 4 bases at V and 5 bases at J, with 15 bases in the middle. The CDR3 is CASSSTPERNEQYF. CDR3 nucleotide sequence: TGTGCCAGCAGTTCAACCCCCGAGAGAAACGAGCAGTACTTC.

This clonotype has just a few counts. CDR3 region: CASSLQPGLNEKLFF. In nucleotides, the CDR3 is TGTGCCAGCAGTTTACAACCGGGCTTAAATGAAAAACTGTTTTTT. The chain carries TRBV12-3 or TRBV12-4 and TRBJ1-4; D ambiguous. CDR3 length: 15 residues. The V end lost 2 bases, the J end lost 5 bases, and 12 bases lay between the germline ends.

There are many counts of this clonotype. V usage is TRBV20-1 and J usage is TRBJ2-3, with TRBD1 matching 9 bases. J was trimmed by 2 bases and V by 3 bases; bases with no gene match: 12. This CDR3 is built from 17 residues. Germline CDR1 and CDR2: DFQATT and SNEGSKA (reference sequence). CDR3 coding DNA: TGCAGTGCTAGTCCTGCCCACGGGACAGGGTCCACAGATACGCAGTATTTT. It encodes CSASPAHGTGSTDTQYF.

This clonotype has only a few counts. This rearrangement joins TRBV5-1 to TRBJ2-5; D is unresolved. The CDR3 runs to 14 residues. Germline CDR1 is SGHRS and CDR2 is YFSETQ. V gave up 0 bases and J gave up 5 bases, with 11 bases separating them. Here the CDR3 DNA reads TGCGCCAGCAGCTTGGGACCGTCTGGGGAGACCCAGTACTTC. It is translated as CASSLGPSGETQYF. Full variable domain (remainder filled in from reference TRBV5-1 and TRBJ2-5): KAGVTQTPRYLIKTRGQQVTLSCSPISGHRSVSWYQQTPGQGLQFLFEYFSETQRNKGNFPGRFSGRQFSNSRSEMNVSTLELGDSALYLCASSLGPSGETQYFGPGTRLLVL.

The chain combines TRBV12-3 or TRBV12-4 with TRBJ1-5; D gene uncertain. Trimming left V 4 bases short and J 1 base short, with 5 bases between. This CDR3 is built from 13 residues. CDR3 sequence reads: CASSYFSNQPQHF. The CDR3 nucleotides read TGTGCCAGCAGTTACTTCAGCAATCAGCCCCAGCATTTT.

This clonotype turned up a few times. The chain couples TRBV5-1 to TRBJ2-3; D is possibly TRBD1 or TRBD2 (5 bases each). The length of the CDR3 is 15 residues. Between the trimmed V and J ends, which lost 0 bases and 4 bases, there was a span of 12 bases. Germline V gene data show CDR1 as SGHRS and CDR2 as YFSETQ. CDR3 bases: TGCGCCAGCAGCTTGGCCCTGGTGGGGGCAGATACGCAGTATTTT. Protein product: CASSLALVGADTQYF.

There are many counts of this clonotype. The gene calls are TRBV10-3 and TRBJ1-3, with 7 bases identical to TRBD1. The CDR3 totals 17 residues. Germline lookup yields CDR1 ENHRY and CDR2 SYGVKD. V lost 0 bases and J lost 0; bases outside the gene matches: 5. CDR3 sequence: CAISESRQGFSGNTIYF. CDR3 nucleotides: TGTGCCATCAGTGAGTCAAGACAGGGTTTCTCTGGAAACACCATATATTTT.